Shown below are 18 T cell receptor beta chains from a single sample sequenced in a study of cytomegalovirus exposure and HLA in healthy donors (dated 2017 in TCRdb). Libraries were made using the immunoSEQ multiplex PCR assay. The multiplex PCR relied on a mix of 60 forward primers for TCR Vbeta segments and 13 reverse primers for TCR Jbeta segments. The table was pulled from immuneACCESS by TCRdb, which kept in-frame rearrangements only. Such tables lose some clones; where checked, under half of the loss comes from unresolved V genes, and the rest has no known cause. The table for this sample shows about 130,000 clones. The ten top clones hold 1.5% to 1.9% of the sample. The specimen was PBMCs. The receptors were gathered from a woman aged 40 to 55 in good health and CMV-seronegative.

The chain has TRBV6-6 and TRBJ2-7, with 7 bases identical to TRBD1. The CDR3 sequence is 14 residues long. Germline CDR1 is MNHNY and CDR2 is SVGAGI (reference sequence). V lost 0 bases to trimming and J lost 12 bases; unmatched junction nucleotides: 11. The DNA of the CDR3 is TGTGCCAGCAGTTACTCCGCCGGGCCCAGGGGGTGGTACGTC. Amino acids: CASSYSAGPRGWYV.

The V call is TRBV18, the J call TRBJ1-6; D unclear. The CDR3 extends over 15 amino acids. Germline CDR1 and CDR2: KGHSH and LQKENI. Trimming took off 6 bases at V and 9 bases at J, with 18 bases between the two ends. CDR3 sequence: CASSRLVDLGSPLHF. CDR3 nucleotides: TGTGCCAGCTCCCGCCTAGTGGATTTGGGTTCACCCCTCCACTTT.

V is TRBV2 and J is TRBJ1-2; D unclear. The germline CDR1 and CDR2 sequences are SNHLY and FYNNEI. The CDR3 runs 13 residues. V lost 6 bases, J lost 4 bases, and 12 bases lay in between. CDR3 sequence (DNA): TGTGCCAGCAGAGGAGAAGCCACCTATGGCTACACCTTC. Translated: CASRGEATYGYTF.

This sequence joins TRBV14 and TRBJ2-2; the D gene is possibly TRBD1 (6 bases). The CDR3 has 14 residues. CDR1 is SGHDN, CDR2 FVKESK, per germline. Trimming pared 6 bases from V and 4 bases from J, leaving 12 bases between. In nucleotides, the CDR3 is TGTGCCAGCAGGGAAACAGGGAGCACCGGGGAGCTGTTTTTT. Translation gives CASRETGSTGELFF.

The rearrangement uses TRBV7-2 and TRBJ2-5; 7 bases agree with TRBD2. The CDR3 covers 14 residues. Germline assignment: CDR1 SGHTA and CDR2 FQGNSA. V was pared by 3 bases and J by 5 bases, with 6 bases of the junction left unmatched. The CDR3 nucleotides read TGTGCCAGCAGCTTTAGCGTGGGGGGGGAGACCCAGTACTTC. Translated: CASSFSVGGETQYF.

The V call is TRBV27, the J call TRBJ1-2; 8 bases fit TRBD1. The CDR3 has 13 amino acids. J was trimmed by 8 bases and V by 2 bases; bases with no gene match: 4. Germline V gives CDR1 MNHEY, CDR2 SMNVEV (reference sequence). The CDR3 nucleotides are TGTGCCAGCAGTTTACAGGGGGCGCGGGGCTACACCTTC. Protein product: CASSLQGARGYTF.

The chain employs TRBV5-1 and TRBJ1-5; 8 positions agree with TRBD1. Germline CDR1 reads SGHRS; CDR2 reads YFSETQ. Germline trimming cut 6 bases from V and 5 bases from J; bases unmatched to any gene: 10. The CDR3 is made up of 15 amino acids. Here the CDR3 reads CASTLTGAGDQPQHF. As DNA, the CDR3 is TGCGCCAGCACCCTGACAGGGGCCGGCGATCAGCCCCAGCATTTT.

The chain uses TRBV7-2 and TRBJ2-4; 14 bases align to TRBD2. The CDR3 is 18 residues long. Germline V CDR1 and CDR2: SGHTA, FQGNSA. V shed 4 bases, J shed 0 bases, and the junction held 5 bases outside the gene matches. CDR3 sequence: CASSSGLAGGLAKNIQYF. DNA of the CDR3: TGTGCCAGCAGCTCTGGACTAGCGGGGGGTCTAGCCAAAAACATTCAGTACTTC.

The genes are TRBV18 and TRBJ1-1; 10 bases align to TRBD1. After removal of 5 bases from V and 4 bases from J, the junction contained 7 bases not matched to a gene. CDR1 is KGHSH, CDR2 LQKENI, per germline. The CDR3 is 15 residues long. CDR3 DNA sequence: TGTGCCAGCTCAACGACAGGGGGCCGGGTCACTGAAGCTTTCTTT. Translating gives CASSTTGGRVTEAFF.

This chain links TRBV16 with TRBJ1-5, with D possibly matching TRBD1 (6 bases). The CDR3 contains 13 residues. Germline CDR1 is KGHSY and CDR2 is FQNENV. The ends were cut back, 4 bases at V and 4 bases at J, with 8 bases in the middle. DNA for the CDR3: TGTGCCAGCAGCCGGACAGTTAATCAGCCCCAGCATTTT. This translates into CASSRTVNQPQHF.

This chain joins TRBV11-2 and TRBJ2-1, with 8 bases identical to TRBD2. CDR1 SGHAT and CDR2 FQNNGV come from the germline V gene. The ends lost 2 bases at V and 5 bases at J; junction bases unmatched: 8. The CDR3 has 16 residues. The CDR3 sequence: CASSLSGGANDNEQFF. The CDR3, as DNA: TGTGCCAGCAGCTTATCCGGGGGGGCGAACGACAATGAGCAGTTCTTC.

The chain recombines TRBV10-3 with TRBJ2-4, with 9 bases that match TRBD2. From germline, CDR1 is ENHRY and CDR2 SYGVKD. Germline trimming cut 2 bases from V and 3 bases from J; bases unmatched to any gene: 8. The CDR3 extends over 17 amino acids. As DNA, the CDR3 is TGTGCCATCAGTGAGCAGGGACGGACTAGCGTCAAAAACATTCAGTACTTC. Protein: CAISEQGRTSVKNIQYF.

This chain uses TRBV6-5 with TRBJ1-2, with D possibly matching TRBD1 (6 bases). The germline V and J ends were trimmed by 8 bases and 1 base, with 14 bases remaining between them. The germline gives CDR1 MNHEY, CDR2 SVGAGI. The CDR3 sequence is 14 residues long. The CDR3 loop reads CASCEDRDNYGYTF. The DNA of the CDR3 is TGTGCCAGCTGCGAGGACAGAGATAACTATGGCTACACCTTC.

The chain links TRBV9 to TRBJ2-3, with 7 bases aligning to TRBD2. CDR3 length: 14 amino acids. V lost 4 bases to trimming and J lost 3 bases; unmatched junction nucleotides: 5. Germline loops: CDR1 SGDLS, CDR2 YYNGEE. CDR3 loop: CASSPGLGTDTQYF. The CDR3 nucleotides read TGTGCCAGCAGCCCCGGACTAGGGACAGATACGCAGTATTTT.

On this clone: The junction differs from germline at one of its ends, possibly a read error. This chain links TRBV7-7 with TRBJ1-4; 9 bases line up with TRBD1. CDR3 length: 15 amino acids. The V gene's germline CDR1 is SSHAT and CDR2 FNYEAQ (reference sequence). The CDR3 is CASSEGQGRNEKLFF. The CDR3 region has the DNA TGTGCTAGCAGCGAGGGACAGGGACGGAATGAAAAACTGTTTTTT.

The chain is built from TRBV28 and TRBJ1-4; 9 nucleotides align to TRBD1. The CDR3 length is 15 residues. Germline V gives CDR1 MDHEN, CDR2 SYDVKM. V was pared by 5 bases and J by 8 bases, with 9 bases of the junction left unmatched. CDR3 in DNA: TGTGCCAGCAGTACCCGGGACAGGGAAAGGGAAAAACTGTTTTTT. This encodes CASSTRDREREKLFF. Using reference TRBV28 and TRBJ1-4 for the parts outside the CDR3, the full variable domain is DVKVTQSSRYLVKRTGEKVFLECVQDMDHENMFWYRQDPGLGLRLIYFSYDVKMKEKGDIPEGYSVSREKKERFSLILESASTNQTSMYLCASSTRDREREKLFFGSGTQLSVL.

The gene calls are TRBV11-3 and TRBJ2-2; TRBD2 agrees at 8 bases. The CDR3 loop spans 15 amino acids. Losses at the gene ends were 1 base for V and 9 bases for J; bases not matched to a gene: 7. Looked up from germline, CDR1 is SGHNT and CDR2 is YENEEA. The CDR3 DNA follows: TGTGCCAGCAGCTTAGCGGGGGGGGTTCACCGGGAGCTGTTTTTT. It specifies CASSLAGGVHRELFF.

The J gene is TRBJ2-1, the V gene TRBV5-4, with TRBD1 as a possible D gene (6 bases). CDR3 length: 15 residues. Trimming shortened V by 3 bases and J by 4 bases, and 14 bases separated the two germline ends. Germline V CDR1 and CDR2: SGHNT, YYREEE (reference sequence). The CDR3 DNA reads as TGTGCCAGCAGCTCCCGGGACAAACAATACAATGAGCAGTTCTTC. Amino acids: CASSSRDKQYNEQFF.